The rows below give T cell receptor beta chains drawn from one sample of a study of prognosis after radiotherapy for stage I lung cancer. Using its own MiXCR run on the multiplex PCR reads, TCRdb lists one record per CDR3 protein. The sample includes about 21,000 distinct CDR3 sequences, 43% of them seen just once. The sample was PBMCs, taken before or after stereotactic body radiation therapy (not recorded which). These TCRs come from a donor over 45 with non-small cell lung cancer. Both conserved end residues are part of each CDR3. A D gene is named only where the DNA matches it firmly. Expanded clones get a size class; other rows say once, few or many, or leave the size out.

TRBV6-5	.	TRBJ1-5	.	CASSSVPNVNQPQHF	TGTGCCAGCAGTTCCGTCCCGAATGTCAATCAGCCCCAGCATTTT
TRBV7-2	.	TRBJ1-2	medium-sized	CASSSDTSYGYTF	TGTGCCAGCAGCTCCGACACTTCCTATGGCTACACCTTC
TRBV19	TRBD1	TRBJ2-7	many	CASSITGDSYEQYF	TGTGCCAGTAGTATTACAGGGGACTCCTACGAGCAGTACTTC
TRBV7-9	.	TRBJ2-7	many	CASSLSGYEQYF	TGTGCCAGCAGCCTTTCTGGTTACGAGCAGTACTTC
TRBV6-2/TRBV6-3	.	TRBJ1-5	.	CASSRDIHVFWQPQHF	TGTGCCAGCAGTAGGGATATACATGTGTTTTGGCAGCCCCAGCATTTT
TRBV9	TRBD2	TRBJ2-5	many	CASSVDTGGETQYF	TGTGCCAGCAGCGTAGACACGGGAGGGGAGACCCAGTACTTC
TRBV20-1	TRBD2	TRBJ2-3	.	CSALGGSTDTQYF	TGCAGTGCCCTGGGGGGGAGCACAGATACGCAGTATTTT
TRBV11-2	.	TRBJ2-7	medium-sized	CASSTDRYSYEQYF	TGTGCCAGCAGCACCGACAGGTACTCCTACGAGCAGTACTTC
TRBV28	TRBD1	TRBJ1-5	many	CASTRDRELYQPQHF	TGTGCCAGCACCAGGGACAGGGAGCTCTATCAGCCCCAGCATTTT
TRBV11-1	.	TRBJ2-2	few	CASNILGSTGELFF	TGTGCCAGCAACATATTGGGAAGCACCGGGGAGCTGTTTTTT
TRBV6-1	TRBD2	TRBJ2-1	.	CASSPGGGEQFF	TGTGCCAGCAGTCCGGGCGGGGGTGAGCAGTTCTTC
TRBV9	TRBD2	TRBJ2-1	.	CASSATGGHYNEQFF	TGTGCCAGCAGCGCTACGGGAGGGCATTACAATGAGCAGTTCTTC
TRBV30	.	TRBJ1-1	many	CAWRPLGARTEAFF	TGTGCCTGGAGGCCTTTGGGGGCGAGGACTGAAGCTTTCTTT
TRBV30	.	TRBJ2-7	many	CASSGPSYEQYF	TGTGCCTCCTCCGGACCCTCCTACGAGCAGTACTTC
TRBV2	.	TRBJ1-1	few	CASRSDRNTEAFF	TGTGCCAGCAGATCCGACAGGAACACTGAAGCTTTCTTT
TRBV27	.	TRBJ1-2	many	CASTGGRDYGYTF	TGTGCCAGCACGGGGGGGCGCGACTATGGCTACACCTTC
TRBV7-8	.	TRBJ2-2	.	CDSEGNTGDLFF	TGTGACAGTGAGGGTAACACCGGGGATCTGTTTTTT
TRBV7-9	TRBD2	TRBJ2-7	.	CASSSGTGTSGTPYEQYF	TGTGCCAGCAGCTCCGGGACAGGTACTAGCGGGACTCCCTACGAGCAGTACTTC
TRBV7-9	.	TRBJ2-7	many	CAGRPEGGEQYF	TGTGCCGGCAGGCCTGAAGGGGGCGAGCAGTACTTC
TRBV5-1	TRBD1	TRBJ2-6	.	CAIIQGQGVFGANVLTF	TGCGCCATCATCCAGGGACAGGGGGTGTTTGGGGCCAACGTCCTGACTTTC